The source of this T cell receptor (beta chain) is a study of shared clonotypes between healthy human individuals. Study conclusions and caveats: A few donors showed sharing of about 5.5% of naive CD4 clonotypes.

With regard to this clone: Its specificity is not known.

CDR3 length: 18 residues. Looked up from germline, CDR1 is SGHRS and CDR2 is YFSETQ. The V and J ends lost 10 bases and 3 bases, in that order; junction bases with no gene match: 23. How the authors handled the data: Filtering of immunoSEQ junctional sequences could not match full-length read filtering. TCRdb keeps only in-frame clones here, not all; method: immunoSEQ multiplex PCR. The V and J calls and the clone size are those of that table, but D and trimming were determined from the DNA. In the table there are about 120,000 clones, around 68% of which are singletons. Sequenced material: memory CD8+ T cells sorted from blood. Subset reported: CD45RO+ cells pooled with CCR7-negative TemRA cells. The chain couples TRBV5-1 to TRBJ1-2; 8 nucleotides line up with TRBD1. The clonotype comes from a woman in her twenties or thirties in good health. DNA of the CDR3: TGCGCCTCAAGCTCGGGGTTTCCAGGGGGCAGGACTTACTATGGCTACACCTTC. Protein sequence: CASSSGFPGGRTYYGYTF.